Listed here are 25 T cell receptor beta chains from one sample, sequenced in a study of OX40 agonist ivuxolimab in advanced cancers. The table came from immunoSEQ multiplex PCR; TCRdb's copy has only in-frame clones and leaves some out. The sample carries approximately 30,000 clones, 92% recorded once. Sequences were derived from CD4+ or CD8+ T cells sorted from blood, sampled in a trial of the OX40 agonist ivuxolimab. These TCRs come from an adult with an advanced solid tumor such as melanoma, head and neck, liver or kidney cancer.

V is TRBV19 and J is TRBJ2-5; D is perhaps TRBD1 (5 bases). V was clipped by 6 bases and J by 4 bases, with 12 bases between them. The CDR3 consists of 13 residues. Germline loops: CDR1 LNHDA, CDR2 SQIVND (reference sequence). The CDR3 is CASRNQGAETQYF. CDR3 DNA: TGTGCCAGTAGGAATCAGGGTGCAGAGACCCAGTACTTC.

This chain uses TRBV4-1 with TRBJ2-7; TRBD2 aligns across 7 bases. The ends lost 0 bases at V and 0 bases at J; junction bases unmatched: 14. This CDR3 is built from 19 residues. Germline V gene data show CDR1 as MGHRA and CDR2 as YSYEKL. The CDR3 protein is CASSQDPPWREKSSYEQYF. In DNA, the CDR3 is TGCGCCAGCAGCCAAGACCCTCCGTGGCGGGAGAAGAGCTCCTACGAGCAGTACTTC.

This chain connects TRBV9 to TRBJ1-4; no definite D call. Germline CDR1 and CDR2: SGDLS and YYNGEE. V lost 0 bases and J lost 0, with 9 bases in between. CDR3 length equals 16 residues. The CDR3 protein is CASSVGARATNEKLFF. The CDR3 coding sequence is TGTGCCAGCAGCGTAGGGGCCAGAGCAACTAATGAAAAACTGTTTTTT.

V and J are TRBV7-2 and TRBJ2-4; the match to TRBD2 covers 8 bases. This CDR3 is built from 18 residues. V was clipped by 1 base and J by 0 bases; unmatched bases: 8. The germline CDR1 and CDR2 sequences are SGHTA and FQGNSA. CDR3 sequence reads: CASSLVALSGRAKNIQYF. The CDR3 DNA follows: TGTGCCAGCAGCTTAGTAGCCCTCAGCGGGAGAGCCAAAAACATTCAGTACTTC.

CDR3 coding DNA: TGTGCCAAGGCGACAGGGACGTTCTCTGGGGCCAACGTCCTGACTTTC. Residues: CAKATGTFSGANVLTF. The chain employs TRBV25-1 and TRBJ2-6, with 7 nucleotides matching TRBD1. Germline CDR1 MGHDK, CDR2 SYGVNS. This CDR3 contains 16 residues. Trimming cost V 10 bases and J 0 bases; bases outside gene matches: 9.

The chain combines TRBV5-4 with TRBJ2-7; D uncertain. CDR3 length: 13 residues. Deletions cut 0 bases from V and 2 bases from J, with 6 bases between. CDR1 is SGHNT and CDR2 is YYREEE in the germline V gene (reference sequence). The CDR3 here is CASSLGGTYEQYF. CDR3 coding DNA: TGTGCCAGCAGCTTGGGTGGAACCTACGAGCAGTACTTC.

This clone was counted a few times. The chain employs TRBV7-8 and TRBJ2-1, with 10 bases lining up with TRBD2. Germline V gene sequence: CDR1 SGHVS, CDR2 FQNEAQ. This CDR3 has 13 residues. Trimming at V came to 1 base and at J to 15 bases, leaving 6 bases not matched to a gene. DNA of the CDR3: TGTGCCAGCAGCTTAGGGCTAGCGGGAGATTGGTTCTTC. It yields the protein CASSLGLAGDWFF.

The chain employs TRBV19 and TRBJ2-1, with D unclear. With 7 bases removed from V and 0 bases from J, the gap between germline ends came to 10 bases. Germline CDR1 and CDR2: LNHDA and SQIVND (reference sequence). The length of the CDR3 is 14 residues. This chain's CDR3 is CASKSVSSYNEQFF. In DNA form, the CDR3 reads TGTGCCAGTAAGTCGGTTAGCTCCTACAATGAGCAGTTCTTC.

This clone was counted once. The rearrangement uses TRBV15 and TRBJ2-4; 12 bases are shared with TRBD2. The V gene's germline CDR1 is LNHNV and CDR2 YYDKDF (reference sequence). This CDR3 has 18 amino acids. V dropped 1 base and J dropped 5; count of bases not matched to a gene: 9. The CDR3 region is CATSRASLAGGGENIQYF. CDR3 bases: TGTGCCACCAGCAGAGCCTCACTAGCGGGAGGAGGGGAAAACATTCAGTACTTC. The variable domain in full, with the rest retrieved from reference TRBV15 and TRBJ2-4, is DAMVIQNPRYQVTQFGKPVTLSCSQTLNHNVMYWYQQKSSQAPKLLFHYYDKDFNNEADTPDNFQSRRPNTSFCFLDIRSPGLGDTAMYLCATSRASLAGGGENIQYFGAGTRLSVL.

The chain is built from TRBV28 and TRBJ2-7; 8 bases fit TRBD2. The CDR3 covers 15 residues. The ends lost 5 bases at V and 3 bases at J; junction bases unmatched: 9. Germline CDR1 MDHEN, CDR2 SYDVKM. The CDR3 reads CASSTQRGLNYEQYF. As DNA, the CDR3 is TGTGCCAGCAGTACCCAGCGGGGGTTAAACTACGAGCAGTACTTC.

This clone is hyperexpanded by share. The genes are TRBV4-3 and TRBJ1-2; 9 bases are shared with TRBD1. The CDR3 is made up of 17 amino acids. With V trimmed by 3 bases and J by 6 bases, 14 bases remained unmatched. The germline gives CDR1 LGHNA, CDR2 YSLEER. The chain's CDR3 is CASSHHHSGQGKNGYTF. For the CDR3, the DNA is TGCGCCAGCAGCCATCACCACTCTGGACAGGGGAAGAATGGCTACACCTTC.

The rearrangement joins TRBV6-5 to TRBJ1-2; D remains unclear. CDR3 length: 13 amino acids. The germline V gene encodes CDR1 MNHEY and CDR2 SVGAGI. Deletions cut 0 bases from V and 4 bases from J, with 6 bases between. As DNA, the CDR3 is TGTGCCAGCAGTTACTCTAGGGTCTATGGCTACACCTTC. Amino acid sequence: CASSYSRVYGYTF.

V gene TRBV2 combines with J gene TRBJ2-7, with 8 bases aligning to TRBD2. The CDR3 loop spans 16 amino acids. Trimming removed 8 bases from V and 3 bases from J; junction bases left unmatched: 15. Germline CDR1 and CDR2: SNHLY and FYNNEI. The CDR3 loop reads CASEGPGASGSYEQYF. The CDR3 coding sequence is TGTGCCAGCGAGGGACCCGGGGCCAGCGGGAGCTACGAGCAGTACTTC.

CDR3 nucleotide sequence: TGCGCCAGCAGCGTCAGCGTTATGAACACTGAAGCTTTCTTT. Encoded protein: CASSVSVMNTEAFF. The chain uses TRBV4-3 and TRBJ1-1; no firm D call. Germline V gives CDR1 LGHNA, CDR2 YSLEER. The germline V and J ends were trimmed by 5 bases and 0 bases, with 10 bases remaining between them. The CDR3 runs to 14 residues.

CDR3 in amino acids: CASSNFRQTRQGYTF. CDR3 sequence (DNA): TGTGCCAGCAGCAACTTTAGACAGACCCGCCAAGGCTACACCTTC. The chain employs TRBV21-1 and TRBJ1-2; the table's D call TRBD1 went unverified against the DNA. TRBV21-1 is a pseudogene locus. The CDR3 contains 15 residues.

This chain joins TRBV30 and TRBJ2-1; 9 bases match TRBD2. Germline trimming cut 4 bases from V and 0 bases from J; bases unmatched to any gene: 1. This CDR3 is built from 14 residues. CDR1 is GTSNPN and CDR2 is SVGIG in the germline V gene (reference sequence). CDR3 region: CAWNSGSSYNEQFF. CDR3 nucleotide sequence: TGTGCCTGGAATAGCGGGAGCTCCTACAATGAGCAGTTCTTC.

The chain joins TRBV28 to TRBJ2-7; no reliable D call. CDR3 size: 15 residues. Germline V CDR1 and CDR2: MDHEN, SYDVKM. V dropped 6 bases and J dropped 1 base, with 16 bases sitting between them. CDR3 in DNA: TGTGCCAGCAGCCCGGTGGCGGAAGAGTCCTACGAGCAGTACTTC. Protein sequence: CASSPVAEESYEQYF.

The chain is built from TRBV27 and TRBJ2-3, with D unresolved. CDR3 length equals 15 residues. CDR1 MNHEY and CDR2 SMNVEV come from the germline V gene (reference sequence). Between the trimmed V and J ends, which lost 2 bases and 2 bases, there was a span of 11 bases. CDR3 sequence: CASSLGTIPTDTQYF. CDR3 nucleotide sequence: TGTGCCAGCAGTTTAGGAACCATCCCCACAGATACGCAGTATTTT.

V usage is TRBV14 and J usage is TRBJ2-1, with D unclear. This CDR3 is 14 amino acids long. The ends were cut back, 0 bases at V and 12 bases at J, with 15 bases in the middle. CDR1 and CDR2 from the germline V gene are SGHDN and FVKESK. CDR3 residues: CASSQDDLDVGQFF. CDR3 DNA: TGTGCCAGCAGCCAAGATGATCTGGATGTAGGGCAGTTCTTC.

This chain uses TRBV27 with TRBJ2-7; 10 bases line up with TRBD2. The J segment lost 6 bases and the V segment lost 2 bases, leaving 4 bases of the junction unmatched. CDR3 length: 14 residues. Germline V gives CDR1 MNHEY, CDR2 SMNVEV (reference sequence). In nucleotides, the CDR3 is TGTGCCAGCAGTTTACTAGCGGGAGCAGGCGAGCAGTACTTC. It encodes CASSLLAGAGEQYF.

The chain couples TRBV9 to TRBJ2-7, with D possibly TRBD2 on 5 matching bases. CDR1 is SGDLS, CDR2 YYNGEE, per germline. V dropped 0 bases and J dropped 5 bases, with 15 bases sitting between them. The CDR3 contains 15 residues. In DNA, the CDR3 is TGTGCCAGCAGCGTAGCGGGGAACAGCCCCAACGAGCAGTACTTC. Protein: CASSVAGNSPNEQYF.

This rearrangement joins TRBV2 to TRBJ2-3; 8 positions agree with TRBD1. The trim removed 5 bases at V and 6 bases at J, leaving 10 bases unmatched. Germline values: CDR1 SNHLY, CDR2 FYNNEI. This CDR3 region has 15 residues. The CDR3 protein is CASSRTGRNDDTQYF. DNA of the CDR3: TGTGCCAGCAGTAGGACAGGGCGAAACGATGATACGCAGTATTTT.

This sequence joins TRBV6-5 and TRBJ2-3; D not resolved. In germline, CDR1 is MNHEY, CDR2 SVGAGI. V was shortened by 6 bases and J by 5 bases, with 15 bases between the two germline ends. The length of the CDR3 is 14 residues. CDR3 sequence: CASRIETSRDTQYF. For the CDR3, the DNA is TGTGCCAGCAGGATAGAGACCTCCAGAGATACGCAGTATTTT.

V usage is TRBV28 and J usage is TRBJ2-7; D may be TRBD2 (5 bases). CDR1 is MDHEN, CDR2 SYDVKM, per germline. With 2 bases removed from V and 5 bases from J, the gap between germline ends came to 13 bases. The CDR3 runs to 14 residues. CDR3 protein: CASSLPVDWHEQYF. The CDR3 bases are TGTGCCAGCAGTTTACCCGTGGACTGGCACGAGCAGTACTTC.

This chain joins TRBV14 and TRBJ2-1; the D gene could be TRBD1 or TRBD2 (6 bases each). V was trimmed by 4 bases and J by 8 bases, leaving 21 bases between them. The CDR3 has 16 amino acids. Per the germline V gene, CDR1 is SGHDN and CDR2 is FVKESK. The CDR3 protein is CASSRLPGSHRDEQFF. Here the CDR3 DNA reads TGTGCCAGCAGCCGCCTGCCCGGGAGCCACAGGGATGAGCAGTTCTTC.